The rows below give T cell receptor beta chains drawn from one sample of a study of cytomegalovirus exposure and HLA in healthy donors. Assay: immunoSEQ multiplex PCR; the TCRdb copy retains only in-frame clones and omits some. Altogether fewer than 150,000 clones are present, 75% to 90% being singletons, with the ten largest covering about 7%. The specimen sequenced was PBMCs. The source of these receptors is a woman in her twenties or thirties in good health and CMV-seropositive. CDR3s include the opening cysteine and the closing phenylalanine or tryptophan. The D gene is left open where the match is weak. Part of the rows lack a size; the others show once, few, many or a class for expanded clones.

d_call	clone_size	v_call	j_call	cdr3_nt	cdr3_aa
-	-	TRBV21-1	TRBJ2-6	TGTGCCAGCAGCAAGCTAACGACAGGGGCTGGGGCCAACGTCCTGACTTTC	CASSKLTTGAGANVLTF
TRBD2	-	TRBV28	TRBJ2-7	TGTGCCAGCAGTTTACCGGGACTAGCGGGAGGCTCCTACGAGCAGTACTTC	CASSLPGLAGGSYEQYF
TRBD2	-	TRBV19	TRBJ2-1	TGTGCCAGTAGTATGAGTTTAGCGGGGTACAATGAGCAGTTCTTC	CASSMSLAGYNEQFF
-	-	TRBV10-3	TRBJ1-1	TGTGCCATCAGTGAACTCTTGAACACTGAAGCTTTCTTT	CAISELLNTEAFF
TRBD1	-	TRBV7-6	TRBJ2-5	TGTGCCAGCAGCTTAGAAGGGACAGTACAAGAGACCCAGTACTTC	CASSLEGTVQETQYF
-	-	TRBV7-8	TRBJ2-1	TGTGCCAGCAGCCCTCCGGCACGGGATGAGCAGTTCTTC	CASSPPARDEQFF
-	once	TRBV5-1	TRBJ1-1	TGCGCCAGCAGACAGACGAACACTGAAGCTTTCTTT	CASRQTNTEAFF
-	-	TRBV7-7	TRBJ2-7	TGTGCCAGCAGCTTAGATCCAGTGCAGTACTTC	CASSLDPVQYF
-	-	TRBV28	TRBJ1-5	TGTGCCAGCAGTTTGATGAGGAGGGGGGGAGACAATCAGCCCCAGCATTTT	CASSLMRRGGDNQPQHF
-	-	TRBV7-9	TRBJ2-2	TGTGCCAGCAGCTCCGGACAGAACACCGGGGAGCTGTTTTTT	CASSSGQNTGELFF
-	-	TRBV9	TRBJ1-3	TGTGCCAGCAGCGTAGGGGTTAATCCGCGGGCTGGAAACACCATATATTTT	CASSVGVNPRAGNTIYF
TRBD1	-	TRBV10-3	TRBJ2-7	TGTGCCATCAGTGAGCCGGGACAGGGTTTAGCCTACGAGCAGTACTTC	CAISEPGQGLAYEQYF
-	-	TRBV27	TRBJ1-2	TGTGCCAGCAGTATAACCGGGACACCTAACTATGGCTACACCTTC	CASSITGTPNYGYTF
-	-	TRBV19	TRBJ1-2	TGTGCCAGTAGTATAGAAGGGGTGTTTAACTATGGCTACACCTTC	CASSIEGVFNYGYTF
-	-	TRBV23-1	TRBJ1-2	TGCGCCAGCAAGGGCGACAGCCTCGACTATGGCTACACCTTC	CASKGDSLDYGYTF
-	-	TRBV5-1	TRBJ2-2	TGCGCCAGCAGCTTGGAAGGCGGTGCGAACACCGGGGAGCTGTTTTTT	CASSLEGGANTGELFF
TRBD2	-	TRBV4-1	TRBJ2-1	TGCGCCAGCAGCCAAGAAGGACTAGCACTAGCCCAGTTCTTC	CASSQEGLALAQFF
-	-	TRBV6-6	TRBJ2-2	TGTGCCAGCGGAGTCGGGGAGCTGTTTTTT	CASGVGELFF
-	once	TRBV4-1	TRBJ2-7	TGCGCCAGCAGCCTTTCAGCGGACAGCGGTTTCTACGAGCAGTACTTC	CASSLSADSGFYEQYF
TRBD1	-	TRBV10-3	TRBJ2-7	TGTGCCATCAGTGAGGTGATACCGGGACAGAGCTCCTACGAGCAGTACTTC	CAISEVIPGQSSYEQYF
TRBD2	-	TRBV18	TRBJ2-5	TGTGCCAGCTCAGGACTAGCTCTAGAGACCCAGTACTTC	CASSGLALETQYF
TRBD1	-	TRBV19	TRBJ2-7	TGTGCCAGTAGGCGGACAGGGGGCACCGAAAGCTCCTACGAGCAGTACTTC	CASRRTGGTESSYEQYF
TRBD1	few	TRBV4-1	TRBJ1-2	TGCGCCAGCAGCGCTCGGGACAGGGAGGCCTATGGCTACACCTTC	CASSARDREAYGYTF
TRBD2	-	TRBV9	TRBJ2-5	TGTGCCAGCAGCGTAGGGGAGGGCGGGGGACCAGGAGAGACCCAGTACTTC	CASSVGEGGGPGETQYF
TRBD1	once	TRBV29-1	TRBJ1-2	TGCAGCGTTGAGGGACAGGGTGGCGGCTACACCTTC	CSVEGQGGGYTF
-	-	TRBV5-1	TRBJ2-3	TGCGCCAGCAGCTTGGAGGGGTCCTCCTTTCCTTCAGATACGCAGTATTTT	CASSLEGSSFPSDTQYF
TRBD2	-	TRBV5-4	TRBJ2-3	TGTGCCAGCAGCTTGAAGGGACTAGCCGACGCAGATACGCAGTATTTT	CASSLKGLADADTQYF
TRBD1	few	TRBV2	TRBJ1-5	TGTGCCAGCAGTGGGGACAGGGACGAGCCCCAGCATTTT	CASSGDRDEPQHF